The clone carrying this T cell receptor beta chain was counted a single time. The antigen is unknown. Germline CDR1 reads MNHNS; CDR2 reads SASEGT. V was trimmed by 0 bases and J by 7 bases, leaving 19 bases between them. This CDR3 is 16 amino acids long. These data originate in a study of T cell clonotyping in hematopoietic cell transplantation. Study-level background: Cytoreduction preceded collection of pretransplant recipient samples.

The time point here: recipient sample about 28 days before transplant, after cytoreduction. Produced via immunoSEQ multiplex PCR; TCRdb's table is partial and in-frame only. The sample carries about 50,000 clones, 85% to 90% recorded once. Findings and caveats of the study: Higher Inverse Simpson Index values in graft donor and pretransplant recipient predicted broader posttransplant TCR diversity. Pathologically expanded recipient clonotypes increased progressively from day 30 to day 180 as diversity fell.

Specimen: peripheral blood mononuclear cells, collected before stem cell transplant. The chain carries TRBV6-1 and TRBJ2-7, with D possibly TRBD1 on 6 matching bases. This TCR came from a man in his sixties with biphenotypic leukemia. Some clones in this sample may be carry-over from other donors' samples. The chain's CDR3 is CASSEAGQGHPREQYF. The CDR3 DNA is TGTGCCAGCAGTGAAGCAGGTCAGGGGCACCCGCGGGAGCAGTACTTC.